Listed below are T cell receptor beta chains from one sample, sequenced in a study of cytomegalovirus exposure and HLA in healthy donors. Profiling relied on immunoSEQ multiplex PCR, and the TCRdb table lists in-frame clones only, not all of them. The sample has under 150,000 clones; the top ten hold roughly 2%. The sequenced sample was PBMCs. The receptors come from an older woman in good health and CMV-seronegative. Each CDR3 is given with its conserved first and last residue. The D gene is left open where the match is weak.

v_gene,j_gene,d_gene,CDR3nt,CDR3aa
TRBV4-1,TRBJ1-3,TRBD1,TGCGCCAGCAGCCTAGCACAGGGGAGGACCATATATTTT,CASSLAQGRTIYF
TRBV5-1,TRBJ2-1,TRBD1,TGCGCCAGCAGCCCAGCTACAGGGGATGAGCAGTTCTTC,CASSPATGDEQFF
TRBV5-6,TRBJ1-2,TRBD1,TGTGCCAGCACGACAGGGATGGCTAACTATGGCTACACCTTC,CASTTGMANYGYTF
TRBV19,TRBJ1-2,.,TGTGCCAGTAGTATAGCGGAGGGCTATGGCTACACCTTC,CASSIAEGYGYTF
TRBV5-4,TRBJ2-1,TRBD2,TGTGCCAGCAGCTTGCCGGGCGGGAGGGCCTACAATGAGCAGTTCTTC,CASSLPGGRAYNEQFF
TRBV19,TRBJ2-7,.,TGTGCCAGTAGTCCGAAGGACACCTCCTACGAGCAGTACTTC,CASSPKDTSYEQYF
TRBV30,TRBJ2-7,TRBD2,TGTGCCTGGAGTGTTGGCGGGAGTACCCACGAGCAGTACTTC,CAWSVGGSTHEQYF
TRBV19,TRBJ1-6,TRBD1,TGTGCCAGTAACCTACAGGGGGCTCAGGATTCACCCCTCCACTTT,CASNLQGAQDSPLHF
TRBV4-1,TRBJ2-1,TRBD2,TGCGCCAGCAGCCAAGCCCCAGCGGGGGGTCCCACTGGGGAGCAGTTCTTC,CASSQAPAGGPTGEQFF
TRBV28,TRBJ1-5,TRBD1,TGTGCCAGCAGTGACATGGACAGGCACAATCAGCCCCAGCATTTT,CASSDMDRHNQPQHF
TRBV10-3,TRBJ1-5,TRBD1,TGTGCCATCAGTGAGTCTAGGGGACAGGGAAGCAATCAGCCCCAGCATTTT,CAISESRGQGSNQPQHF
TRBV5-1,TRBJ1-4,.,TGCGCCAGCAGACTCTGGGGGGCGGGAGTTAATGAAAAACTGTTTTTT,CASRLWGAGVNEKLFF
TRBV18,TRBJ1-1,.,TGTGCCAGCTCACCGCGGACGGGGGGAGGAACTGAAGCTTTCTTT,CASSPRTGGGTEAFF
TRBV19,TRBJ2-7,TRBD1,TGTGCCAGTAGTACTCGGACAGGACCCTACGAGCAGTACTTC,CASSTRTGPYEQYF
TRBV2,TRBJ2-7,.,TGTGCCAGCAGTTCAGACTACGAGCAGTACTTC,CASSSDYEQYF
TRBV30,TRBJ2-1,TRBD1,TGTGCCTGGAGGAAATCCGGGACAGGGGGAAATGAGCAGTTCTTC,CAWRKSGTGGNEQFF
TRBV5-1,TRBJ2-1,.,TGCGCCAGCAGCTCTTCAGGGGCCTCCTACAATGAGCAGTTCTTC,CASSSSGASYNEQFF